This TCR beta chain was observed in a study of blood T cell repertoires in COVID-19. At the level of the study: The cDNA or gDNA used as material had been derived from T cells, B-cell-depleted T cells, or PBMCs.

This clone was seen a single time. CDR3 length equals 13 residues. CDR1 is MNHEY and CDR2 is SVGEGT in the germline V gene. The germline V and J ends were trimmed by 2 bases and 4 bases, with 9 bases remaining between them. Some clones are missing from TCRdb's copy, which holds only in-frame ones; the method was immunoSEQ multiplex PCR. In the table there are 35,000 to 40,000 clones, about 88% of which are singletons. The TCR originated in a man aged 60 to 75 with active COVID-19. The chain couples TRBV6-2 or TRBV6-3 to TRBJ2-7; D is ambiguous. Material: peripheral blood. The CDR3 protein is CASSYRLTYEQYF. The CDR3 DNA reads TGTGCCAGCAGTTACCGTCTGACTTACGAGCAGTACTTC.